The 12 T cell receptor beta chains below come from one sample, sequenced in a study of blood T cells in healthy people across ages. The second PCR ran about 6 to 11 cycles with a sample-barcoded 5' primer and J-beta primers. Using its own MiXCR run on the 5' RACE reads, TCRdb lists one record per CDR3 protein. The sample holds around 320,000 distinct CDR3 sequences; less than 30% are singletons and the top ten take about 30%. Source material: blood. All receptors derive from a woman in her 70s in good health.

This clonotype was observed many times. This rearrangement joins TRBV5-8 to TRBJ2-7; D unresolved. Per germline, CDR1 SGHTS and CDR2 YDEGEE. The CDR3 length is 11 residues. With 4 bases removed from V and 3 bases from J, the gap between germline ends came to 5 bases. The CDR3 protein is CASSTYYEQYF. CDR3 in DNA: TGTGCCAGCAGCACTTACTACGAGCAGTACTTC. Complete variable domain (other parts from reference TRBV5-8 and TRBJ2-7): EAGVTQSPTHLIKTRGQQATLRCSPISGHTSVYWYQQALGLGLQFLLWYDEGEERNRGNFPPRFSGRQFPNYSSELNVNALELEDSALYLCASSTYYEQYFGPGTRLTVT.

The J gene is TRBJ2-4, the V gene TRBV20-1, with TRBD2 matching over 7 bases. The CDR3 loop spans 13 amino acids. V lost 5 bases and J lost 4; bases outside the gene matches: 5. Germline CDR1 and CDR2: DFQATT and SNEGSKA (reference sequence). The CDR3 region is CSAQRGLKNIQYF. In nucleotides, the CDR3 is TGCAGTGCTCAGCGGGGTTTAAAAAACATTCAGTACTTC.

V and J are TRBV19 and TRBJ2-3; D may be TRBD2 (5 bases). Germline CDR1 LNHDA, CDR2 SQIVND (reference sequence). Between the trimmed V and J ends, which lost 3 bases and 3 bases, there was a span of 10 bases. CDR3 size: 14 residues. The CDR3 nucleotides read TGTGCCAGTAGTATTGGAACTAGTACAGATACGCAGTATTTT. Translation gives CASSIGTSTDTQYF.

This clonotype has more than one count but fewer than ten. The chain is built from TRBV5-5 and TRBJ1-4; no firm D call. Trimming left V 4 bases short and J 1 base short, with 11 bases between. Germline lookup yields CDR1 SGHKS and CDR2 YYEKEE (reference sequence). This CDR3 is 15 amino acids long. CDR3 sequence: CASSLEGRTNEKLFF. The CDR3 bases are TGTGCCAGCAGCCTAGAAGGAAGAACTAATGAAAAACTGTTTTTT.

This rearrangement joins TRBV11-2 to TRBJ1-5; tentative D call: TRBD1 (5 bases). Trimming took off 5 bases at V and 3 bases at J, with 11 bases between the two ends. CDR1 is SGHAT, CDR2 FQNNGV, per germline. The CDR3 length is 14 residues. CDR3 DNA sequence: TGTGCCAGCAGCCGCGGGGGTGTCAATCAGCCCCAGCATTTT. This gives the protein CASSRGGVNQPQHF.

This clonotype was counted a few times. The chain combines TRBV4-3 with TRBJ2-7; D not resolved. Trimming stripped 0 bases from V and 2 bases from J, with 11 bases between. Germline V gene data show CDR1 as LGHNA and CDR2 as YSLEER. CDR3 length: 15 residues. CDR3 nucleotide sequence: TGCGCCAGCAGCCAAGATCTGGACGGACCCTACGAGCAGTACTTC. This sequence encodes CASSQDLDGPYEQYF.

In regard to this clonotype: At one end the junction does not follow the germline gene, possibly because of a read error. This chain links TRBV29-1 with TRBJ2-5, with 7 nucleotides matching TRBD2. Germline lookup yields CDR1 SQVTM and CDR2 ANQGSEA. The CDR3 totals 15 residues. The CDR3 region has the DNA TGCAGCGTTGAAGTCCTAGGCGGGAGACCAGAGACCCGGTACTTC. Its protein is CSVEVLGGRPETRYF.

The rearrangement links TRBV11-2 to TRBJ1-1; D is ambiguous. Germline V gene sequence: CDR1 SGHAT, CDR2 FQNNGV. The CDR3 sequence is 15 residues long. The V end lost 1 base, the J end lost 1 base, and 10 bases lay between the germline ends. CDR3 DNA: TGTGCCAGCAGCTTAGTTCAGATTCCGAACACTGAAGCTTTCTTT. This gives the protein CASSLVQIPNTEAFF. Combining the CDR3 with reference TRBV11-2 and TRBJ1-1 gives the whole variable domain EAGVAQSPRYKIIEKRQSVAFWCNPISGHATLYWYQQILGQGPKLLIQFQNNGVVDDSQLPKDRFSAERLKGVDSTLKIQPAKLEDSAVYLCASSLVQIPNTEAFFGQGTRLTVV.

The rearrangement uses TRBV29-1 and TRBJ2-5, with D unclear. The CDR3 contains 11 residues. Germline loops: CDR1 SQVTM, CDR2 ANQGSEA. Trimming pared 0 bases from V and 8 bases from J, leaving 7 bases between. The chain's CDR3 is CSVEENGTQYF. CDR3 sequence (DNA): TGCAGCGTTGAAGAGAACGGAACCCAGTACTTC.

This chain links TRBV7-9 with TRBJ2-1; TRBD2 matches 8 bases. CDR3 size: 16 residues. The junction had 4 bases not matched to a gene; V was cut back by 3 bases and J by 0 bases. The V gene's germline CDR1 is SEHNR and CDR2 FQNEAQ (reference sequence). The CDR3 protein is CASSFLAGSSYNEQFF. DNA of the CDR3: TGTGCCAGCAGCTTTTTAGCGGGAAGCTCCTACAATGAGCAGTTCTTC.

Comments on this clonotype: This could be a read error, since a much larger clone is one nucleotide away. The chain combines TRBV20-1 with TRBJ2-5; no definite D call. Trimming cost V 6 bases and J 3 bases, with 8 bases left between them. CDR1 DFQATT and CDR2 SNEGSKA come from the germline V gene (reference sequence). The CDR3 length is 11 residues. CDR3 residues: CSAIGEETQYF. The CDR3 region has the DNA TGCAGTGCCATTGGGGAAGAGACCCAGTACTTC.

This clonotype was recorded at least ten times. This chain uses TRBV20-1 with TRBJ1-4, with D tentatively TRBD1 (6 bases). The V end was cut by 5 bases, the J end by 2 bases, with 12 bases between. CDR1 is DFQATT and CDR2 is SNEGSKA in the germline V gene (reference sequence). There are 14 residues in the CDR3. CDR3 in DNA: TGCAGTGCTGTAGCAGGGGACACTAATGAAAAACTGTTTTTT. It encodes CSAVAGDTNEKLFF.